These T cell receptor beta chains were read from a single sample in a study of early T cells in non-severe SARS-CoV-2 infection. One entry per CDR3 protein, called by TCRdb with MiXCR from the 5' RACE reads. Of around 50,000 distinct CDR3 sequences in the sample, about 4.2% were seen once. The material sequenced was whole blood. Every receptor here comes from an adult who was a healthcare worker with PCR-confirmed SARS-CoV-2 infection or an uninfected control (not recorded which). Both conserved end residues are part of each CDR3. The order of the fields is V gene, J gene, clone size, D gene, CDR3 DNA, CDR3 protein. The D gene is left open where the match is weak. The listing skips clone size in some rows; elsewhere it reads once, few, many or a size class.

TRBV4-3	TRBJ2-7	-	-	TGCGCCAGCCAATCAGTAGCGGAAAGCTCCTACGAGCAGTACTTC	CASQSVAESSYEQYF
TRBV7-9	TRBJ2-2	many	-	TGTGCCAGCAGCCCTCGGGATTTTACCGGGGAGCTGTTTTTT	CASSPRDFTGELFF
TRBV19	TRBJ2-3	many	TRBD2	TGTGCCAGTAGTAGCTCGGGGACTAGAGGGGATACGCAGTATTTT	CASSSSGTRGDTQYF
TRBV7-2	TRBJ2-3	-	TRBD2	TGTGCCAGCAGCTGGGCACTAGCGGGGGGCTCAGATACGCAGTATTTT	CASSWALAGGSDTQYF
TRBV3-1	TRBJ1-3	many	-	TGTGCCAGCAGCCAAGATAGGGCGGTTTCTGGAAACACCATATATTTT	CASSQDRAVSGNTIYF
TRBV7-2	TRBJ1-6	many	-	TGTGCCAGCAGCTTAGCGACGGGGCGGACGAGCTCCTATAATTCACCCCTCCACTTT	CASSLATGRTSSYNSPLHF
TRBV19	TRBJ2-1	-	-	TGTGCCAGTAGTACCACTCCAGGGCCGAGCTCCTACAATGAGCAGTTCTTC	CASSTTPGPSSYNEQFF
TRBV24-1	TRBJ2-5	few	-	TGTGCCACCAGTGATGTTGGGACGGTGACCCAAGAGACCCAGTACTTC	CATSDVGTVTQETQYF
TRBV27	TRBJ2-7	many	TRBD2	TGTGCCAGCAGTTTCATAGCGGGAGCAAGCGAGCAGTACTTC	CASSFIAGASEQYF
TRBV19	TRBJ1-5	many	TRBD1	TGTGCCAGTAGTGCGGGGACAGATCAGCATTTT	CASSAGTDQHF
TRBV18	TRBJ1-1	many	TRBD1	TGTGCCAGCTCAGAGGACAGGACGAACACTGAAGCTTTCTTT	CASSEDRTNTEAFF
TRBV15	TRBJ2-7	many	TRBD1	TGTGCCACTACCGACAGGGGGAACCACGAGCAGTACTTC	CATTDRGNHEQYF
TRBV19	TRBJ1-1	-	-	TGTGCCAGTGCCAGGACGGCCACTGAAGCTTTCTTT	CASARTATEAFF
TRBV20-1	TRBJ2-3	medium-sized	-	TGCAGTGCTAGCGCGCGGGATACGCAGTATTTT	CSASARDTQYF
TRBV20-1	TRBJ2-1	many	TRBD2	TGCAGTGCTGAGGGCGGGGGGGCGTCTGGTGAGCAGTTCTTC	CSAEGGGASGEQFF
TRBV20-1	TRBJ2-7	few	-	TGCAGTGCTACCCTAGGGATCCAGCAGTACTTC	CSATLGIQQYF
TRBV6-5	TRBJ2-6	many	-	TGTGCCACTCGGGATCACGGACCCGCCTCTGGGGCCAACGTCCTGACTTTC	CATRDHGPASGANVLTF
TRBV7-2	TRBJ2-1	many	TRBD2	TGTGCCAGCAGCTTAGGCCGGACTAGCGGGGAGACTTACAATGAGCAGTTCTTC	CASSLGRTSGETYNEQFF
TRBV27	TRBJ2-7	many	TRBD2	TGTGCCAGCAGCTCCGGACTAGCAACCTACGAGCAGTACTTC	CASSSGLATYEQYF
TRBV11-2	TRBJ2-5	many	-	TGTGCCAGCAGCTTTGGGGCCGGGAGCGAGACCCAGTACTTC	CASSFGAGSETQYF
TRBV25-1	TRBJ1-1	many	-	TGTGCCAGCAGTGAATCGAACACTGAAGCTTTCTTT	CASSESNTEAFF
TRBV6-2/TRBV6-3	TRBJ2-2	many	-	TGTGCCAGCAGGGGAGTGGGAGAGCTCGCCGGGGAGCTGTTTTTT	CASRGVGELAGELFF
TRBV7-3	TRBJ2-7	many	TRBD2	TGTGCCAGCAGCTCCCTTCTCGGCGGGGGTAAGCGGTACGAGCAGTACTTC	CASSSLLGGGKRYEQYF
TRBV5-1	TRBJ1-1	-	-	TGCGCCAGCAGTCAGACGGCGGGGCTCACTGAAGCTTTCTTT	CASSQTAGLTEAFF
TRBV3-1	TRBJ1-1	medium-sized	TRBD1	TGTGCCAGCAGCGCATCTGAACAGGGGTATGAAGCTTTCTTT	CASSASEQGYEAFF
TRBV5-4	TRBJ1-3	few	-	TGTGCCAGCAGCTTGGGGGGCGCCGGAAACACCATATATTTT	CASSLGGAGNTIYF
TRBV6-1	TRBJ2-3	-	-	TGTGCCAGCAGTTCCAGACAGTTAGATACGCAGTATTTT	CASSSRQLDTQYF
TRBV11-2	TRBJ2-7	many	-	TGTGCCAGCAGATCAAGCGGGGACAGCTACGAGCAGTACTTC	CASRSSGDSYEQYF
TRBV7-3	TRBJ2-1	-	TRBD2	TGTGCCAGCAGCTTAAAGACTAGCGGGAGCTCAGGCAGGGCCTATGAGCAGTTCTTC	CASSLKTSGSSGRAYEQFF
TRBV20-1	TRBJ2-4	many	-	TGCAGTGGGGAAGGAGGGGGCATGGCCAAAAACATTCAGTACTTC	CSGEGGGMAKNIQYF
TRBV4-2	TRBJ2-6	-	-	TGTGCCAACAGCCAAGATCTGCGGTCTGGGGCCAACGTCCTGACTTTC	CANSQDLRSGANVLTF
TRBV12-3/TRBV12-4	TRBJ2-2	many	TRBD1	TGTGCCAGCAGAGAGGACAGGGACGAGTTGGGCACCGGGGAGCTGTTTTTT	CASREDRDELGTGELFF
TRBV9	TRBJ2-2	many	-	TGTGCCAGCAGCGTAGGCGGGCCTTTAGCCGGGGAGCTGTTTTTT	CASSVGGPLAGELFF
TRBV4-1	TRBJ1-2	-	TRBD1	TGCGCCAGCAGCCAAGATTGGGACAGGGGGCGTTCTGCGTTCAGTGGCTACACCTTC	CASSQDWDRGRSAFSGYTF
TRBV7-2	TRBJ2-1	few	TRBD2	TGTGCCAGCAGTGGACTAGCGGGAAGAAATGAGCAGTTCTTC	CASSGLAGRNEQFF
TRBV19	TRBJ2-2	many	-	TGTGCCAGTAGTCCCAGAACGAACACCGGGGAGCTGTTTTTT	CASSPRTNTGELFF
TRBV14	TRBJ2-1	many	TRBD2	TGTGCCAGCAGCCTTACTAGCGGGGTTTCCTACAATGAGCAGTTCTTC	CASSLTSGVSYNEQFF
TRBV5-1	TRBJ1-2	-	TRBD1	TGCGCCAGCAGCTACACCGGACCCTCCCAGGGGGAAGGCTACACCTTC	CASSYTGPSQGEGYTF
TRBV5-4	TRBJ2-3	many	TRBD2	TGTGCCAGCAGCCCGCGGGCGGGAGAAACAGATACGCAGTATTTT	CASSPRAGETDTQYF
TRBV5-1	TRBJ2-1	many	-	TGCGCCAGCAGCTTGGGGGACTTTAGCTCCTACAATGAGCAGTTCTTC	CASSLGDFSSYNEQFF
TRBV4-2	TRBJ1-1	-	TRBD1	TGTGCCAGCAGCCAGGCGGACAGGGCAGTCGTAGCTTTCTTT	CASSQADRAVVAFF
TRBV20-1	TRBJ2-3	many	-	TGCAGTGTTAAGGGACTGGCAGATACGCAGTATTTT	CSVKGLADTQYF
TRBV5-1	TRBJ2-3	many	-	TGCGCCAGCAGCTTGGGACAGGTCAGCACAGATACGCAGTATTTT	CASSLGQVSTDTQYF
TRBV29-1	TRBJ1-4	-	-	TGCAGCGCCGGTGAGGGGGTTGAAAAACTGTTTTTT	CSAGEGVEKLFF
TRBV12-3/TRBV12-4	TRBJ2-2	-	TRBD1	TGTGCCAGCAGTTCCCGACAGGGGGCCGGGGAGCTGTTTTTT	CASSSRQGAGELFF
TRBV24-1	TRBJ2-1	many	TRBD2	TGTGCCACCAGTCCGGCTAGCGGCCACTCCTACAATGAGCAGTTCTTC	CATSPASGHSYNEQFF
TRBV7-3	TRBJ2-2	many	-	TGTGCCAGCAGCTCGGCGGGTGGCACCGGGGAGCTGTTTTTT	CASSSAGGTGELFF
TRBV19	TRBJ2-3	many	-	TGTGCCAGTAGTATACAAGCAGGGGTCACGGATACGCAGTATTTT	CASSIQAGVTDTQYF
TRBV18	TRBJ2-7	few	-	TGTGCCAGCTCACCAGGGACTCAAAACGAGCAGTACTTC	CASSPGTQNEQYF
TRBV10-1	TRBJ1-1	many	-	TGCGCCAGCAGTTTAACAGGGATAAGGGCTGAAGCTTTCTTT	CASSLTGIRAEAFF
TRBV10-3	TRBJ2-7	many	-	TGTGCCATCAGTGAAATTCGGAACGAGCAGTACTTC	CAISEIRNEQYF
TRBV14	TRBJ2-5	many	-	TGTGCCAGCAGCCAAGTCTGGGCTTCCCAAGAGACCCAGTACTTC	CASSQVWASQETQYF
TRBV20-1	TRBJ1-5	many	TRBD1	TGCAGTGCTCTCACGGGACAGGGGAAGGCCAATCAGCCCCAGCATTTT	CSALTGQGKANQPQHF
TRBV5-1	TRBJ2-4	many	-	TGCGCCAGCAGCTTGGCCGTCATAGCCAAAAACATTCAGTACTTC	CASSLAVIAKNIQYF
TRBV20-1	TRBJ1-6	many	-	TGCAGTGCTAGAGCAGGGAGTGTCAATTCACCCCTCCACTTT	CSARAGSVNSPLHF